This T cell receptor beta chain was recorded in a study of blood T cell repertoires in COVID-19. On the study more broadly: Samples came from the United States, Italy and Spain, spanning acute and convalescent COVID-19. The cDNA or gDNA used as material had been derived from T cells, B-cell-depleted T cells, or PBMCs.

Germline loops: CDR1 SGHAT, CDR2 FQNNGV. Between the trimmed V and J ends, which lost 4 bases and 3 bases, there was a span of 13 bases. CDR3 size: 14 residues. Per the original data handling: Reference gene primer amplification yielded estimated nucleated cell counts. Libraries were prepared by immunoSEQ multiplex PCR; TCRdb keeps only in-frame clonotypes and omits some of them. Clone size and V and J calls were adopted from that table, with D and trimming inferred from the DNA. Of fewer than 200,000 clones in the sample, roughly 86% were seen once. Material for sequencing was peripheral blood. This chain connects TRBV11-2 to TRBJ2-7, with D perhaps TRBD2 (6 bases). The clonotype comes from a man aged 40-55 years who had recovered from COVID-19. The CDR3 sequence: CASSSRGWDYEQYF. CDR3 sequence (DNA): TGTGCCAGCAGCTCCCGGGGGTGGGACTACGAGCAGTACTTC.